The sequence of this T cell receptor beta chain was determined in a study of cytomegalovirus exposure and HLA in healthy donors. Study-wide results and caveats: CMV serostatus was the only immune exposure information that was available. Indistinguishable V segments such as TRBV6-2 and TRBV6-3 were excluded.

At the time of sampling, donors were nominally healthy, though unrecorded immune exposures were likely. As for this clone: The antigen is not known.

It was with 60 Vbeta and 13 Jbeta primers that the PCR ran. Original processing notes: The authors later counted some 76 million unique TCR beta chains, 8.5 million to 13 million of them shared. Libraries were prepared by immunoSEQ multiplex PCR; TCRdb keeps only in-frame clonotypes and omits some of them. That table furnishes V, J and clone size, whereas the DNA furnished D and trimming. The table lists over 50,000 clones, almost 70% of them singletons. This CDR3 spans 13 amino acids. Germline V gene data show CDR1 as MRHNA and CDR2 as SNTAGT. Trimming took 5 bases from V and 4 from J; bases not matched to a gene: 3.

The receptor comes from a man between 40 and 49 years old in good health and CMV-seropositive. Sequenced input: PBMCs. The chain has TRBV6-4 and TRBJ2-3; 7 bases align to TRBD1. Here the CDR3 DNA reads TGTGCCAGCAGTACAGGGGTCGCAGATACGCAGTATTTT. Its translation is CASSTGVADTQYF.